This T cell receptor (beta chain) emerged from a study of metastatic and nonmetastatic thyroid tumors. Study overall: Peripheral blood and tumor or nodule samples from malignant and benign thyroid patients were compared.

Authors' data handling: Variation in CDR3 across clinicopathological groups served as the basis for constructing a distant-metastasis classifier in papillary thyroid cancer. TCRdb re-clonotyped the PCR reads through MiXCR. These V and J calls rely on TCRdb rather than the paper's analysis. The sample has 23,000 or so clones; roughly 23% are singletons. This clone was detected ten times or more. The antigen remains unidentified. No patient received treatment before thyroid surgery. Study results and caveats: A significant increase in TCR beta diversity was reportedly seen in malignant thyroid tumors relative to benign nodules, in blood and tumor.

Sequencing input: blood. The TCR originated in a female donor with papillary thyroid cancer or a benign thyroid nodule (not recorded which). Some clones in this sample may be carry-over from other donors' samples.

Written as DNA, the CDR3 is TGTGCCATCAGTGAGTCATTTGTGACAGGGCGAGAAAAACTGTTTTTT. Encoded protein: CAISESFVTGREKLFF. This chain joins TRBV10-3 and TRBJ1-4, with 7 bases aligning to TRBD1. The CDR3 consists of 16 residues. Germline CDR1 ENHRY, CDR2 SYGVKD. V gave up 0 bases and J gave up 8 bases; unmatched junction bases: 9.